Presented here are 9 T cell receptor beta chains from one specimen sequenced in a study of blood T cell repertoires in COVID-19. Repertoires were generated with immunoSEQ multiplex PCR, while TCRdb's copy carries only in-frame clones and drops some. The sample gives some 99,000 clones, around 75% of which show up once; roughly 25% is in the top ten. The sample consisted of peripheral blood. These receptors came from a man in his sixties or seventies with acute or convalescent COVID-19.

For this clone: Distinct nucleotide sequences in the sample also encode this CDR3. This chain links TRBV6-5 with TRBJ1-5; 12 bases line up with TRBD1. With 5 bases clipped from V and 7 bases from J, the junction kept 6 bases outside the gene matches. Germline values: CDR1 MNHEY, CDR2 SVGAGI. CDR3 length: 15 amino acids. As DNA, the CDR3 is TGTGCCAGCAGTCCCGGGACAGGGGGCGGCCAGCCCCAGCATTTT. Translated: CASSPGTGGGQPQHF.

J is TRBJ2-7 and V is TRBV6-5; maybe TRBD2 (6 bases). This CDR3 contains 15 residues. Germline V gene data show CDR1 as MNHEY and CDR2 as SVGAGI. V gave up 4 bases and J gave up 2 bases, with 15 bases separating them. CDR3 sequence: CASSSPGLSTYEQYF. DNA of the CDR3: TGTGCCAGCAGTTCCCCGGGACTGTCGACCTACGAGCAGTACTTC.

This clone was seen more than once but under ten times. The chain uses TRBV9 and TRBJ1-3; TRBD1 aligns across 10 bases. The CDR3 is 20 amino acids. After removal of 0 bases from V and 0 bases from J, the junction contained 12 bases not matched to a gene. Germline V lookup: CDR1 SGDLS, CDR2 YYNGEE. In DNA form, the CDR3 reads TGTGCCAGCAGCGTAGCCGGGGACAGGGGAATCCCACGCTCTGGAAACACCATATATTTT. Translation gives CASSVAGDRGIPRSGNTIYF.

The rearrangement links TRBV5-1 to TRBJ2-7, with TRBD2 matching over 8 bases. CDR1 and CDR2 from the germline V gene are SGHRS and YFSETQ. Trimming at V came to 5 bases and at J to 0 bases, leaving 7 bases not matched to a gene. There are 15 residues in the CDR3. For the CDR3, the DNA is TGCGCCAGCAGGCTACTAGCGGTTGGCTCCTACGAGCAGTACTTC. Encoded protein: CASRLLAVGSYEQYF.

The genes are TRBV19 and TRBJ2-1, with 11 bases identical to TRBD2. The V segment lost 6 bases and the J segment 4 bases; nucleotides outside the gene matches: 2. Germline-derived CDR1 and CDR2 are LNHDA and SQIVND (reference sequence). CDR3 size: 14 residues. CDR3: CASRTSGEYNEQFF. DNA of the CDR3: TGTGCCAGTAGGACTAGCGGGGAATACAATGAGCAGTTCTTC.

Only a few counts were recorded for this clone. The chain carries TRBV19 and TRBJ1-5, with D unclear. The CDR3 runs 15 residues. The germline CDR1 and CDR2 sequences are LNHDA and SQIVND (reference sequence). Trimming took 4 bases from V and 6 from J, leaving 16 bases between them. The CDR3 here is CASSRGAIPGQPQHF. As DNA, the CDR3 is TGTGCCAGTAGTAGGGGAGCTATCCCAGGTCAGCCCCAGCATTTT.

J is TRBJ2-2 and V is TRBV12-5; D gene ambiguous. CDR1 and CDR2 (germline): LGHNT, FRNRAP. V was shortened by 5 bases and J by 1 base, with 8 bases between the two germline ends. CDR3 size: 14 residues. This chain's CDR3 is CASGRTRNTGELFF. The CDR3 bases are TGTGCTAGTGGTCGTACGAGGAACACCGGGGAGCTGTTTTTT. The full variable domain, rest sourced from reference TRBV12-5 and TRBJ2-2, is DARVTQTPRHKVTEMGQEVTMRCQPILGHNTVFWYRQTMMQGLELLAYFRNRAPLDDSGMPKDRFSAEMPDATLATLKIQPSEPRDSAVYFCASGRTRNTGELFFGEGSRLTVL.

This chain's CDR3 is CGTGGVMHTEAFF. CDR3 nucleotides: TGTGGGACGGGGGGAGTGATGCACACTGAAGCTTTCTTT. The chain combines TRBV28 with TRBJ1-1, with TRBD1 as a possible D gene (5 bases). CDR3 size: 13 residues. Germline CDR1 reads MDHEN; CDR2 reads SYDVKM.

This chain uses TRBV9 with TRBJ2-1; TRBD2 agrees at 12 bases. Trimming cost V 6 bases and J 3 bases; bases outside gene matches: 7. The CDR3 is 16 amino acids. Per germline, CDR1 SGDLS and CDR2 YYNGEE. The CDR3 reads CASTPSGRVSYNEQFF. Here the CDR3 DNA reads TGTGCCAGCACGCCTAGCGGGAGGGTTAGCTACAATGAGCAGTTCTTC.